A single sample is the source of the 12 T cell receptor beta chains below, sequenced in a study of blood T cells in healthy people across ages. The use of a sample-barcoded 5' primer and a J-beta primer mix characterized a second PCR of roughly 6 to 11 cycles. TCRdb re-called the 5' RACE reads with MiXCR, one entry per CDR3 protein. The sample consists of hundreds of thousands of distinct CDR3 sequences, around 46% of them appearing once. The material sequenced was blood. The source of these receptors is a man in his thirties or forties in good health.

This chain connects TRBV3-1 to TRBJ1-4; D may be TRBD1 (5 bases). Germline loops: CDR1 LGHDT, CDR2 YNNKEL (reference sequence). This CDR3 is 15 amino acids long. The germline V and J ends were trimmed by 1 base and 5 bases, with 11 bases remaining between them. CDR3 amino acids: CASSQAGTGNEKLFF. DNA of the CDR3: TGTGCCAGCAGCCAAGCCGGGACGGGGAATGAAAAACTGTTTTTT.

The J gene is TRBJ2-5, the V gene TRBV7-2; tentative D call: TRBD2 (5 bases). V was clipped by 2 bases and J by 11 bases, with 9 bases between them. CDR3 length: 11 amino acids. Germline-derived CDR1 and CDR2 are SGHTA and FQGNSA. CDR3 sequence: CASSLSWEQYF. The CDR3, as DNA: TGTGCCAGCAGCTTATCGTGGGAGCAGTACTTC.

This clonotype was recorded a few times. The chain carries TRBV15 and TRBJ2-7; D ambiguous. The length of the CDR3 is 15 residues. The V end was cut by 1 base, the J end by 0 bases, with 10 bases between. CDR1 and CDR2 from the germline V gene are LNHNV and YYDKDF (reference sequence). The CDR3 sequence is CATSRVRATSYEQYF. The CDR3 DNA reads TGTGCCACCAGCAGAGTACGAGCGACCTCCTACGAGCAGTACTTC.

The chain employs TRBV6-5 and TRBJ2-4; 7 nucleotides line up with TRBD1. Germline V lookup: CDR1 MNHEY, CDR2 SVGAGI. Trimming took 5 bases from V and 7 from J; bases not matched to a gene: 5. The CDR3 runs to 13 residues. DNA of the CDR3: TGTGCCAGCAGTAACGACAGGGCTAACATTCAGTACTTC. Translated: CASSNDRANIQYF.

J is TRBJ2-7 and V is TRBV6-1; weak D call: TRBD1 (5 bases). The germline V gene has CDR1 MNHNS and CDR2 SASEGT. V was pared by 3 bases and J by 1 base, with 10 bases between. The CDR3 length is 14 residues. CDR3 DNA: TGTGCCAGCAGTGACAGGGTCAAATCCTACGAGCAGTACTTC. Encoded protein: CASSDRVKSYEQYF.

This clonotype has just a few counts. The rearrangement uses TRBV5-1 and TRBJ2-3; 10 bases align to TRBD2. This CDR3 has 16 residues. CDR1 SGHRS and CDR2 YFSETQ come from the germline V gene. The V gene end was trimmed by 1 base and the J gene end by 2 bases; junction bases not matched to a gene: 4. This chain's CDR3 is CASSLKRGGDTDTQYF. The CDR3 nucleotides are TGCGCCAGCAGCTTGAAGCGGGGGGGCGACACAGATACGCAGTATTTT.

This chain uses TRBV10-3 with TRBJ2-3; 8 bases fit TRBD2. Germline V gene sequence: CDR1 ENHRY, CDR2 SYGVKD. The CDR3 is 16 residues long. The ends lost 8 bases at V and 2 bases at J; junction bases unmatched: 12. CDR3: CAIGPIAGTLTDTQYF. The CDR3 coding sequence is TGTGCCATCGGACCAATAGCGGGGACCCTCACAGATACGCAGTATTTT.

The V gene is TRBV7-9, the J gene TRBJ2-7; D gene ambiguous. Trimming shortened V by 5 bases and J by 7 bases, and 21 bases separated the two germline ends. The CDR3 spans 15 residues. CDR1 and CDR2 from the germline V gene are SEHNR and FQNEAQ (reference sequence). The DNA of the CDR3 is TGTGCCAGCAGCAACTCGCACGGAGCTTACAATGAGCAGTACTTC. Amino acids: CASSNSHGAYNEQYF.

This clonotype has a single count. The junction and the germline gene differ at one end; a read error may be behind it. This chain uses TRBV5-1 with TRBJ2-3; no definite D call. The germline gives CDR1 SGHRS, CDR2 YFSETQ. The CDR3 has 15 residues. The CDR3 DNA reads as TGCGCCAGCAGCCTCTCGACACACAGCACAGATGCGCAGTATTTT. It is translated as CASSLSTHSTDAQYF.

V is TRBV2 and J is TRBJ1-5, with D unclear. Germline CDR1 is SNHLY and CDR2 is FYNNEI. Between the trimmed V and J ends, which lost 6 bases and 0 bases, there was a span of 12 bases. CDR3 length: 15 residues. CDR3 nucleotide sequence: TGTGCCAGCAGCGGAGGACTGATTAGCAATCAGCCCCAGCATTTT. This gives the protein CASSGGLISNQPQHF. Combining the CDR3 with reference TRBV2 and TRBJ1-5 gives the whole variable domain EPEVTQTPSHQVTQMGQEVILRCVPISNHLYFYWYRQILGQKVEFLVSFYNNEISEKSEIFDDQFSVERPDGSNFTLKIRSTKLEDSAMYFCASSGGLISNQPQHFGDGTRLSIL.

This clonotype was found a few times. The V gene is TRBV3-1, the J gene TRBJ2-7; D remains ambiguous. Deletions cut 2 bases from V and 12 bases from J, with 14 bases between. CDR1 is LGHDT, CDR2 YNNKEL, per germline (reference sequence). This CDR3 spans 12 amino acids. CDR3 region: CASSQTTGISYF. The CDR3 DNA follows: TGTGCCAGCAGCCAAACTACCGGTATCTCGTACTTC.

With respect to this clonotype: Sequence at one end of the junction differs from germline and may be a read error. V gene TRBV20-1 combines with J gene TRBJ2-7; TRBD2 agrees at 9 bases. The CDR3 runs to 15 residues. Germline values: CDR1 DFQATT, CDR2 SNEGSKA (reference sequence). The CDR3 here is CGARDPSGGSYEQYF. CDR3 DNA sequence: TGCGGTGCTAGAGATCCAAGCGGGGGGTCCTACGAGCAGTACTTC.